The 20 T cell receptor beta chains reported below all come from one sample, sequenced in a study of blood T cell repertoires in COVID-19. Method: immunoSEQ multiplex PCR; TCRdb's copy keeps in-frame clones and lacks some. The sample includes around 110,000 clones, about three quarters of them seen just once. The sequenced material came from peripheral blood. The receptors come from a man in his 70s with acute or convalescent COVID-19.

The chain links TRBV2 to TRBJ2-7; D unclear. CDR1 and CDR2 from the germline V gene are SNHLY and FYNNEI. This CDR3 spans 14 amino acids. The V and J ends lost 7 bases and 0 bases respectively, with 13 bases between them. CDR3 amino acids: CASMQALTSYEQYF. The CDR3 DNA is TGTGCCAGCATGCAGGCACTGACCTCCTACGAGCAGTACTTC.

V usage is TRBV4-3 and J usage is TRBJ1-2; 8 nucleotides line up with TRBD1. There are 17 residues in the CDR3. CDR1 is LGHNA and CDR2 is YSLEER in the germline V gene. Germline trimming cut 0 bases from V and 3 bases from J; bases unmatched to any gene: 9. This CDR3 is CASSQEDLDRGYYGYTF. DNA for the CDR3: TGCGCCAGCAGCCAAGAGGACTTAGACAGGGGTTACTATGGCTACACCTTC.

Concerning this clone itself: The junction does not match germline at one end; this may be a read error. The chain joins TRBV7-7 to TRBJ2-1; 10 bases are a match to TRBD1. The CDR3 is made up of 15 amino acids. Germline values: CDR1 SSHAT, CDR2 FNYEAQ (reference sequence). The CDR3 sequence is CASSLGQGVYNEQFF. CDR3 bases: TGTGCCAGCAGTTTAGGACAGGGGGTTTACAATGAGCAGTTCTTC.

The chain employs TRBV9 and TRBJ2-7; 9 nucleotides line up with TRBD1. The CDR3 has 14 residues. After removal of 3 bases from V and 3 bases from J, the junction contained 4 bases not matched to a gene. Per germline, CDR1 SGDLS and CDR2 YYNGEE. The chain's CDR3 is CASSADRGFYEQYF. The CDR3 DNA reads TGTGCCAGCAGCGCGGACAGGGGATTCTACGAGCAGTACTTC.

This chain links TRBV19 with TRBJ1-3, with D possibly matching TRBD1 (6 bases). Germline V CDR1 and CDR2: LNHDA, SQIVND (reference sequence). The germline V and J ends were trimmed by 3 bases and 2 bases, with 8 bases remaining between them. There are 14 residues in the CDR3. CDR3 loop: CASSMGTTGNTIYF. The CDR3 nucleotides are TGTGCCAGTAGTATGGGGACAACTGGAAACACCATATATTTT.

This clone was recorded once. CDR3 DNA: TGCAGTGCTTCAACCGGCGGGACCCAGTACTTC. This codes for CSASTGGTQYF. The chain uses TRBV20-1 and TRBJ2-5; D unclear. Per the germline V gene, CDR1 is DFQATT and CDR2 is SNEGSKA (reference sequence). V gave up 5 bases and J gave up 7 bases, with 11 bases separating them. This CDR3 comprises 11 residues.

V and J are TRBV15 and TRBJ2-7, with TRBD2 identical over 7 bases. Germline lookup yields CDR1 LNHNV and CDR2 YYDKDF (reference sequence). The CDR3 has 16 residues. V lost 1 base to trimming and J lost 6 bases; unmatched junction nucleotides: 12. CDR3 coding DNA: TGTGCCACCAGCAGAGGGAAGGGAGGGCCGGTGGGCGAGCAGTACTTC. Protein product: CATSRGKGGPVGEQYF.

As DNA, the CDR3 is TGTGCCAGCAGCGTATCACCCACAGGGGATAGCATCTCTGAAGCTTTCTTT. Encoded protein: CASSVSPTGDSISEAFF. The chain combines TRBV9 with TRBJ1-1; the match to TRBD1 covers 7 bases. The CDR3 loop spans 17 amino acids. From germline, CDR1 is SGDLS and CDR2 YYNGEE. Unmatched junction bases numbered 15, after V lost 1 base and J lost 6 bases.

V gene TRBV12-3 or TRBV12-4 combines with J gene TRBJ1-1; D is unclear. V was trimmed by 5 bases and J by 4 bases, leaving 11 bases between them. The CDR3 has 13 residues. CDR3 protein: CASSAREGTEAFF. The CDR3 nucleotides read TGTGCCAGCAGTGCTCGTGAGGGCACTGAAGCTTTCTTT.

The chain has TRBV7-2 and TRBJ1-6; 8 nucleotides match TRBD1. CDR1 is SGHTA, CDR2 FQGNSA, per germline. The CDR3 length is 14 residues. The V and J ends lost 4 bases and 10 bases, in that order; junction bases with no gene match: 6. The chain's CDR3 is CASSSQRQGSPLHF. For the CDR3, the DNA is TGTGCCAGCAGCTCCCAAAGACAGGGGTCACCCCTCCACTTT.

This clone occurred a few times. This sequence joins TRBV5-1 and TRBJ2-1; a possible D gene is TRBD2 (5 bases). The CDR3 has 16 residues. V was clipped by 0 bases and J by 5 bases, with 15 bases between them. The germline gives CDR1 SGHRS, CDR2 YFSETQ. The CDR3 reads CASSLGGGGRDNEQFF. The CDR3 bases are TGCGCCAGCAGCTTGGGCGGCGGAGGTCGCGACAATGAGCAGTTCTTC.

The chain recombines TRBV6-5 with TRBJ2-7, with D tentatively TRBD1 (5 bases). Germline assignment: CDR1 MNHEY and CDR2 SVGAGI. The CDR3 sequence is 16 residues long. V lost 6 bases, J lost 3 bases, and 21 bases lay in between. DNA of the CDR3: TGTGCCAGCAGGTACCGGCTTTTCGACAGCTTCTACGAGCAGTACTTC. Its translation is CASRYRLFDSFYEQYF.

As DNA, the CDR3 is TGTGCCAGCAGCCTCCGGACAGGAGTGAACACCGGGGAGCTGTTTTTT. Translating gives CASSLRTGVNTGELFF. The genes are TRBV5-6 and TRBJ2-2; 7 nucleotides agree with TRBD1. Germline lookup yields CDR1 SGHDT and CDR2 YYEEEE. The length of the CDR3 is 16 residues. J lost 1 base, V lost 4 bases, and 7 bases had no gene match.

The V and J genes are TRBV3-1 (or the pseudogene TRBV3-2) and TRBJ2-3; D call uncertain. The V gene lost 0 bases and the J gene lost 2 bases, with 15 bases spanning the gap. This CDR3 is 17 amino acids long. In germline, CDR1 is LGHDT, CDR2 YNNKEL (reference sequence). The CDR3 loop is CASSQERLGSVTDTQYF. The CDR3 DNA sequence: TGTGCCAGCAGCCAAGAACGGCTAGGAAGCGTCACAGATACGCAGTATTTT.

This clone has only a few counts. The rearrangement links TRBV2 to TRBJ2-3; 9 positions match TRBD1. This CDR3 comprises 14 residues. CDR1 and CDR2 from the germline V gene are SNHLY and FYNNEI. V gave up 5 bases and J gave up 1 base; unmatched junction bases: 1. CDR3 nucleotides: TGTGCCAGCAGTAGGGACAGGGGCACAGATACGCAGTATTTT. Translation: CASSRDRGTDTQYF.

The chain carries TRBV9 and TRBJ1-5; TRBD1 might be the D (6 bases). Trimming removed 4 bases from V and 2 bases from J, with 13 bases in between. The germline V gene encodes CDR1 SGDLS and CDR2 YYNGEE. The CDR3 totals 15 residues. CDR3 nucleotide sequence: TGTGCCAGCAGCCCCGGGGGGCAGGGCAATCAGCCCCAGCATTTT. This translates into CASSPGGQGNQPQHF.

The gene calls are TRBV18 and TRBJ2-1; 10 bases match TRBD2. CDR3 length equals 18 residues. Germline loops: CDR1 KGHSH, CDR2 LQKENI. Germline trimming cut 0 bases from V and 1 base from J; bases unmatched to any gene: 6. The CDR3 DNA reads as TGTGCCAGCTCACCACCCTTGGCAGCGGGGGGGTCCTACAATGAGCAGTTCTTC. Protein sequence: CASSPPLAAGGSYNEQFF.

This clone was seen more than once but under ten times. This chain links TRBV20-1 with TRBJ2-5; 7 bases are a match to TRBD2. After removal of 4 bases from V and 5 bases from J, the junction contained 1 base not matched to a gene. The germline V gene encodes CDR1 DFQATT and CDR2 SNEGSKA (reference sequence). This CDR3 is 11 amino acids long. The CDR3 region is CSAIGGETQYF. CDR3 bases: TGCAGTGCTATCGGGGGGGAGACCCAGTACTTC.

CDR3 sequence (DNA): TGTGCCAGCAGCTTGGGCACCTATAATTCACCCCTCCACTTT. It specifies CASSLGTYNSPLHF. The chain carries TRBV7-2 and TRBJ1-6; D ambiguous. Trimming removed 3 bases at V and 2 bases at J, with 5 bases between. CDR1 is SGHTA, CDR2 FQGNSA, per germline. The CDR3 is made up of 14 amino acids.

The V and J genes are TRBV7-2 and TRBJ2-3, with TRBD2 matching 10 bases. Per germline, CDR1 SGHTA and CDR2 FQGNSA. CDR3 length: 16 amino acids. After removal of 5 bases from V and 1 base from J, the junction contained 6 bases not matched to a gene. The CDR3 loop reads CASSHAGTSGTDTQYF. The DNA for the CDR3 is TGTGCCAGCAGCCACGCCGGGACTAGCGGCACAGATACGCAGTATTTT.